This T cell receptor beta chain was recorded in a study of OX40 agonist ivuxolimab in advanced cancers. Looking at the study overall: Ivuxolimab was a fully human IgG2 agonistic monoclonal antibody targeting the costimulatory receptor OX40 (CD134). Intravenous ivuxolimab was administered to patients every 2 weeks at six dose levels: 0.01, 0.1, 0.3, 1.5, 3 and 10 mg/kg. Of the roughly 52 dose-escalation patients, hepatocellular carcinoma was present in about 20, melanoma in approximately 15, renal cell carcinoma in 9 and head and neck cancer in 9. In the dose-escalation cohort, around four fifths of patients were male, and the mean age was around 60 years, with a range of about 20 to 79. Patients were allowed to have had prior anti-PD-1, anti-PD-L1 or anti-CTLA-4 therapy, and approximately 40% of the dose-escalation patients had previously received checkpoint inhibitors. Partial responses were achieved by three dose-escalation patients, of whom one had hepatocellular carcinoma and two had cutaneous melanoma. The purpose of peripheral TCRbeta sequencing was to test whether ivuxolimab changed TCR sequence diversity and led to clonal T-cell expansion. The monotherapy dose-escalation portion (N of about 47 patients) of the phase I ivuxolimab trial is reported in the paper.

Patients with autoimmune disease history or receiving systemic immunosuppression were excluded from the trial. Peripheral blood for TCR sequencing was drawn from every dose cohort at baseline, at cycle 4 day 1 and at cycle 7 day 1. The samples were drawn from a first-in-human, open-label, multicenter phase I dose-escalation trial of ivuxolimab. Adults with locally advanced or metastatic melanoma, renal cell carcinoma, hepatocellular carcinoma or head and neck squamous cell carcinoma were enrolled in the trial. Before TCR sequencing, CD4+ T cells and CD8+ T cells were sorted from peripheral blood as separate populations. On this clone: What this receptor recognizes is not known. No quality values exist for individual bases; no much larger clone is one base distant.

For sequencing of the TCRbeta CDR3 region, genomic DNA was extracted from the sorted cells. TCRbeta CDR3 regions were sequenced using the immunoSEQ Assay. Not all clones reach the TCRdb copy of this immuneACCESS table, which keeps in-frame sequences only. Checked studies attribute under half of the gap to unresolved V genes and leave the rest unexplained. The sample table records tens of thousands of clones; almost 90% of these occur just once. The ten largest clones capture 4.8% of the sample. The study at large found these results: Which antigens the clonally expanded peripheral T cells were specific for was not determined. In the 0.1-3.0 mg/kg groups, partial responders were among the patients with the lowest normalized peripheral clonal expansion, particularly in CD8+ T cells. On average, CD8+ T cells showed more expanded clones than CD4+ T cells after ivuxolimab. Low levels of normalized T-cell clonal expansion were also shown by some nonresponding patients. Clonal expansion of both CD4+ and CD8+ blood T cells was observed from baseline to week 6 at doses 0.1 to 3.0 mg/kg.

This sample comprised CD4+ or CD8+ T cells sorted from blood, obtained in a trial of the OX40 agonist ivuxolimab. This sequence was found in an adult with an advanced solid tumor such as melanoma, head and neck, liver or kidney cancer.

In nucleotide form, the sequence is TGTGCCAGCAGCTTACCTACGGCAGGGATGAACACTGAAGCTTTCTTT. The encoded protein is CASSLPTAGMNTEAFF. The V and J segments used are TRBV7-9 and TRBJ1-1, with TRBD1 tentatively as D gene (5 bases match). V sheds 2 bases and J sheds 0 bases, leaving 13 bases between their ends. The germline V gene (reference sequence) sets CDR1 to SEHNR and CDR2 to FQNEAQ. The CDR3 goes from the cysteine to the phenylalanine over 16 residues. Of all the DNA, just the CDR3 is kept, 48 bases in frame from base 1.